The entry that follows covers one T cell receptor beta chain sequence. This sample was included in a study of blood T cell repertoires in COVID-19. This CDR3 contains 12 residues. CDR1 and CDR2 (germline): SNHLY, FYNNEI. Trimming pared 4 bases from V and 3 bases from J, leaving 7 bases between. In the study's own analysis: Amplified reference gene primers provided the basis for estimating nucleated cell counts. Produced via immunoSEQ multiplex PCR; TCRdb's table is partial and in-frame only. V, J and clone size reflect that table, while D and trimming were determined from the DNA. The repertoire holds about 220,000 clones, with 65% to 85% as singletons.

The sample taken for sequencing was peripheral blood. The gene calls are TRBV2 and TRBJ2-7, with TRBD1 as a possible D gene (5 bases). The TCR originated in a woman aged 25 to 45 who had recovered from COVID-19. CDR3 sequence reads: CASSGQNYEQYF. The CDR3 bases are TGTGCCAGCAGTGGACAGAACTACGAGCAGTACTTC.